Below, 32 T cell receptor beta chains from the same sample are listed, as sequenced in a study of cytomegalovirus exposure and HLA in healthy donors. The PCR ran on 60 Vbeta and 13 Jbeta primers. The data were produced by immunoSEQ multiplex PCR, yet TCRdb's version contains in-frame clones alone and is incomplete. This repertoire shows 100,000 to 150,000 clones, roughly 80% found once; its top ten account for 1%. Sequences were obtained from PBMCs. The receptors were gathered from a man between 35 and 55 years old in good health and CMV-seronegative.

CDR3 residues: CASSLLAGGLYEQYF. The CDR3 bases are TGCGCCAGCAGCTTATTAGCGGGAGGGCTCTACGAGCAGTACTTC. The chain employs TRBV5-1 and TRBJ2-7; TRBD2 aligns across 11 bases. V shed 2 bases, J shed 3 bases, and the junction held 4 bases outside the gene matches. Germline V gives CDR1 SGHRS, CDR2 YFSETQ. This CDR3 spans 15 amino acids.

The CDR3 protein is CASSFGQGGAFF. The CDR3 coding sequence is TGTGCCAGTAGTTTCGGACAGGGGGGAGCTTTCTTT. The J gene is TRBJ1-1, the V gene TRBV19; 10 bases match TRBD1. Looked up from germline, CDR1 is LNHDA and CDR2 is SQIVND (reference sequence). V shed 5 bases and J 10 bases; nucleotides not matched to a gene: 4. CDR3 length: 12 amino acids.

This rearrangement joins TRBV30 to TRBJ1-5; D unclear. The CDR3 has 12 residues. V lost 1 base and J 4 bases, leaving 5 bases between the germline ends. The germline gives CDR1 GTSNPN, CDR2 SVGIG (reference sequence). The CDR3 sequence is CAWSAGNQPQHF. DNA of the CDR3: TGTGCCTGGAGTGCGGGGAATCAGCCCCAGCATTTT.

The rearrangement uses TRBV6-5 and TRBJ1-3, with 7 bases lining up with TRBD1. The CDR3 is made up of 15 amino acids. Per the germline V gene, CDR1 is MNHEY and CDR2 is SVGAGI. V was pared by 0 bases and J by 2 bases, with 1 base of the junction left unmatched. The CDR3 DNA is TGTGCCAGCAGTTACTCGACAGGGACTGGAAACACCATATATTTT. This encodes CASSYSTGTGNTIYF.

The DNA for the CDR3 is TGTGCCAGCAGCCCCGGGGTCCCAAACGAGCAGTACTTC. This gives the protein CASSPGVPNEQYF. This chain links TRBV11-2 with TRBJ2-7; the D gene is possibly TRBD2 (5 bases). The germline gives CDR1 SGHAT, CDR2 FQNNGV. This CDR3 has 13 amino acids. Deletions cut 5 bases from V and 5 bases from J, with 13 bases between. Full variable domain (outside the CDR3, taken from reference TRBV11-2 and TRBJ2-7): EAGVAQSPRYKIIEKRQSVAFWCNPISGHATLYWYQQILGQGPKLLIQFQNNGVVDDSQLPKDRFSAERLKGVDSTLKIQPAKLEDSAVYLCASSPGVPNEQYFGPGTRLTVT.

This clone was observed a handful of times. The V call is TRBV5-4, the J call TRBJ2-7; 10 bases are a match to TRBD1. Germline V lookup: CDR1 SGHNT, CDR2 YYREEE (reference sequence). J was trimmed by 3 bases and V by 4 bases; bases with no gene match: 4. The length of the CDR3 is 14 residues. The CDR3 is CASSPGQGDYEQYF. The CDR3 DNA reads as TGTGCCAGCAGCCCCGGACAGGGGGACTACGAGCAGTACTTC.

For this clone: The identical CDR3 is also encoded by other nucleotide sequences in the sample. The rearrangement uses TRBV20-1 and TRBJ2-1; TRBD2 is a possible D gene (5 bases). Germline assignment: CDR1 DFQATT and CDR2 SNEGSKA (reference sequence). Between the trimmed V and J ends, which lost 5 bases and 6 bases, there was a span of 8 bases. The CDR3 length is 11 residues. Here the CDR3 DNA reads TGCAGTGCTCGGACTTCCAATGAGCAGTTCTTC. It is translated as CSARTSNEQFF.

This rearrangement joins TRBV6-5 to TRBJ2-7; maybe TRBD1 (7 bases). V lost 1 base, J lost 4 bases, and 14 bases lay in between. Germline V gives CDR1 MNHEY, CDR2 SVGAGI. The CDR3 is 15 residues long. CDR3: CASSYLRAGGYEQYF. The DNA for the CDR3 is TGTGCCAGCAGTTACTTGCGAGCAGGGGGGTACGAGCAGTACTTC.

The chain employs TRBV9 and TRBJ1-3; a possible D gene is TRBD1 (6 bases). The CDR3 spans 15 residues. Germline values: CDR1 SGDLS, CDR2 YYNGEE. With 6 bases removed from V and 0 bases from J, the gap between germline ends came to 13 bases. The CDR3 DNA reads as TGTGCCAGCACGCCAAGGGGGAACTCTGGAAACACCATATATTTT. This codes for CASTPRGNSGNTIYF.

The gene calls are TRBV29-1 and TRBJ2-5; no clear D. The V gene lost 5 bases and the J gene lost 5 bases, with 9 bases spanning the gap. Germline-derived CDR1 and CDR2 are SQVTM and ANQGSEA. This CDR3 contains 11 residues. CDR3 DNA sequence: TGCAGCGTTAAGCCCGGGGAGACCCAGTACTTC. Translated, it gives CSVKPGETQYF.

The J gene is TRBJ1-1, the V gene TRBV30; no definite D call. Trimming left V 1 base short and J 1 base short, with 7 bases between. This CDR3 is 13 amino acids long. Germline V gene sequence: CDR1 GTSNPN, CDR2 SVGIG (reference sequence). This chain's CDR3 is CAWSDGGNTEAFF. In DNA form, the CDR3 reads TGTGCCTGGAGTGACGGCGGGAACACTGAAGCTTTCTTT.

This clone was detected once. The chain employs TRBV5-1 and TRBJ1-3; D unclear. Trimming pared 0 bases from V and 7 bases from J, leaving 14 bases between. Germline CDR1 reads SGHRS; CDR2 reads YFSETQ. The CDR3 has 15 residues. The CDR3 is CASSLADSRGNTIYF. The CDR3 DNA reads as TGCGCCAGCAGCTTGGCGGACTCACGAGGGAACACCATATATTTT.

The chain has TRBV25-1 and TRBJ2-1; the match to TRBD1 covers 7 bases. This CDR3 contains 15 residues. Germline V gene sequence: CDR1 MGHDK, CDR2 SYGVNS. The V and J ends lost 2 bases and 2 bases, in that order; junction bases with no gene match: 3. In nucleotides, the CDR3 is TGTGCCAGCAGTGAACAAGACAGGGCCTACAATGAGCAGTTCTTC. This translates into CASSEQDRAYNEQFF.

This clone has only one observation. The V and J genes are TRBV6-5 and TRBJ2-7; tentative D call: TRBD2 (7 bases). Per the germline V gene, CDR1 is MNHEY and CDR2 is SVGAGI. V was shortened by 2 bases and J by 7 bases, with 15 bases between the two germline ends. The CDR3 totals 14 residues. For the CDR3, the DNA is TGTGCCAGCAGTTACATGCGGGGGCGGGGGGAGCAGTACTTC. Its translation: CASSYMRGRGEQYF.

J is TRBJ1-6 and V is TRBV28; 7 nucleotides align to TRBD1. Trimming cost V 6 bases and J 6 bases; bases outside gene matches: 11. Germline V CDR1 and CDR2: MDHEN, SYDVKM. The CDR3 spans 16 residues. Here the CDR3 reads CASRTRDSLGNSPLHF. As DNA, the CDR3 is TGTGCCAGCAGAACTCGGGACAGTCTGGGTAATTCACCCCTCCACTTT.

The chain is built from TRBV7-6 and TRBJ2-7; 15 nucleotides line up with TRBD2. This CDR3 spans 16 amino acids. V shed 2 bases, J shed 6 bases, and the junction held 5 bases outside the gene matches. Germline CDR1 is SGHVS and CDR2 is FNYEAQ. In nucleotides, the CDR3 is TGTGCCAGCAGCTTAACCCCGGGACTAGCGGGGGGCGAGCAGTACTTC. Amino acid sequence: CASSLTPGLAGGEQYF.

The chain recombines TRBV5-1 with TRBJ2-5, with a tentative D call TRBD1 (6 bases). From germline, CDR1 is SGHRS and CDR2 YFSETQ. The length of the CDR3 is 14 residues. Trimming stripped 0 bases from V and 3 bases from J, with 9 bases between. The CDR3 DNA sequence: TGCGCCAGCAGCTTGGGGAGGACAGAAGAGACCCAGTACTTC. Translating gives CASSLGRTEETQYF.

This chain joins TRBV10-3 and TRBJ1-2; D ambiguous. The V gene's germline CDR1 is ENHRY and CDR2 SYGVKD. V lost 4 bases, J lost 7 bases, and 7 bases lay in between. CDR3 length equals 11 residues. Here the CDR3 reads CAISGGSGYTF. For the CDR3, the DNA is TGTGCCATCAGTGGAGGGAGTGGCTACACCTTC.

The gene calls are TRBV7-2 and TRBJ2-1; 13 bases line up with TRBD2. Germline V gene sequence: CDR1 SGHTA, CDR2 FQGNSA. There are 15 residues in the CDR3. The J segment lost 5 bases and the V segment lost 6 bases, leaving 4 bases of the junction unmatched. The CDR3 nucleotides read TGTGCCAGCAGGCGGACTAGCGGGGGCAACAATGAGCAGTTCTTC. Translation: CASRRTSGGNNEQFF. Full variable domain (outside the CDR3, taken from reference TRBV7-2 and TRBJ2-1): GAGVSQSPSNKVTEKGKDVELRCDPISGHTALYWYRQSLGQGLEFLIYFQGNSAPDKSGLPSDRFSAERTGGSVSTLTIQRTQQEDSAVYLCASRRTSGGNNEQFFGPGTRLTVL.

This clone was seen more than once but under ten times. V gene TRBV18 combines with J gene TRBJ1-1; 8 bases agree with TRBD1. The CDR3 has 13 amino acids. Germline V gene data show CDR1 as KGHSH and CDR2 as LQKENI. V lost 5 bases and J lost 4; bases outside the gene matches: 3. CDR3 in DNA: TGTGCCAGCTCAACTACAGGGGGCACTGAAGCTTTCTTT. It yields the protein CASSTTGGTEAFF.

The chain carries TRBV7-9 and TRBJ1-1; 7 nucleotides line up with TRBD1. CDR3 length equals 15 residues. J lost 5 bases, V lost 4 bases, and 10 bases had no gene match. CDR1 SEHNR and CDR2 FQNEAQ come from the germline V gene (reference sequence). CDR3 in amino acids: CASSSLRQGWTEAFF. DNA for the CDR3: TGTGCCAGCAGCTCCCTCAGACAGGGATGGACTGAAGCTTTCTTT.

The V gene is TRBV2, the J gene TRBJ2-5; 11 positions match TRBD2. CDR1 SNHLY and CDR2 FYNNEI come from the germline V gene. This CDR3 is built from 15 residues. With 4 bases clipped from V and 5 bases from J, the junction kept 6 bases outside the gene matches. The CDR3 sequence: CASSVTSGRGETQYF. As DNA, the CDR3 is TGTGCCAGCAGTGTTACTAGCGGGAGAGGTGAGACCCAGTACTTC. The full variable domain, rest sourced from reference TRBV2 and TRBJ2-5, is EPEVTQTPSHQVTQMGQEVILRCVPISNHLYFYWYRQILGQKVEFLVSFYNNEISEKSEIFDDQFSVERPDGSNFTLKIRSTKLEDSAMYFCASSVTSGRGETQYFGPGTRLLVL.

This clone has a handful of counts. The chain employs TRBV27 and TRBJ2-7; 10 bases are shared with TRBD1. CDR1 is MNHEY, CDR2 SMNVEV, per germline (reference sequence). The CDR3 is made up of 16 amino acids. The J segment lost 1 base and the V segment lost 4 bases, leaving 7 bases of the junction unmatched. In nucleotides, the CDR3 is TGTGCCAGCAGTTATTCCGGGACAGGGGTATCCTACGAGCAGTACTTC. Its translation is CASSYSGTGVSYEQYF.

This clone was detected only once. The rearrangement joins TRBV10-3 to TRBJ1-1; 12 bases align to TRBD1. The CDR3 is 16 residues long. Germline CDR1 is ENHRY and CDR2 is SYGVKD. V dropped 6 bases and J dropped 6; count of bases not matched to a gene: 11. The CDR3 DNA is TGTGCCATCAGAGGGGGACAGGGGGCCGCTGGCGCTGAAGCTTTCTTT. Its translation: CAIRGGQGAAGAEAFF.

This clone was observed a single time. V gene TRBV30 combines with J gene TRBJ1-1; no clear D. Germline CDR1 reads GTSNPN; CDR2 reads SVGIG (reference sequence). V was trimmed by 0 bases and J by 11 bases, leaving 16 bases between them. The CDR3 is 13 amino acids. The chain's CDR3 is CAWSVSYAGEAFF. CDR3 in DNA: TGTGCCTGGAGTGTGTCTTACGCTGGGGAGGCTTTCTTT.

The chain links TRBV6-6 to TRBJ1-5; D gene uncertain. The CDR3 has 15 residues. The ends were cut back, 3 bases at V and 4 bases at J, with 13 bases in the middle. Per the germline V gene, CDR1 is MNHNY and CDR2 is SVGAGI (reference sequence). The DNA of the CDR3 is TGTGCCAGCAGTTATGAGGAGGGCAGTAATCAGCCCCAGCATTTT. This sequence encodes CASSYEEGSNQPQHF.

This chain joins TRBV6-5 and TRBJ2-3; 9 positions agree with TRBD2. The V and J ends lost 6 bases and 0 bases, in that order; junction bases with no gene match: 4. Per germline, CDR1 MNHEY and CDR2 SVGAGI. This CDR3 comprises 15 residues. CDR3 residues: CASRRLAASTDTQYF. CDR3 sequence (DNA): TGTGCCAGCAGAAGACTAGCGGCTAGCACAGATACGCAGTATTTT.

This clone has more than one count but fewer than ten. This rearrangement joins TRBV4-2 to TRBJ1-3, with D perhaps TRBD1 (5 bases). This CDR3 is built from 14 residues. The V end was cut by 0 bases, the J end by 7 bases, with 10 bases between. Per the germline V gene, CDR1 is LGHNA and CDR2 is YNFKEQ. The CDR3 sequence: CASSQELRGNTIYF. CDR3 in DNA: TGTGCCAGCAGCCAAGAGCTTCGGGGGAACACCATATATTTT.

V and J are TRBV6-6 and TRBJ2-7; 10 bases line up with TRBD1. There are 15 residues in the CDR3. Germline assignment: CDR1 MNHNY and CDR2 SVGAGI (reference sequence). V was clipped by 6 bases and J by 3 bases; unmatched bases: 8. DNA of the CDR3: TGTGCCAGCAGCCGGGACAGGGGCACGTTCTACGAGCAGTACTTC. This codes for CASSRDRGTFYEQYF.

The gene calls are TRBV18 and TRBJ1-5; no firm D call. Germline assignment: CDR1 KGHSH and CDR2 LQKENI. The CDR3 has 14 residues. Trimming pared 6 bases from V and 4 bases from J, leaving 13 bases between. Written as DNA, the CDR3 is TGTGCCAGCTCCCTTCCAGTAATGAATCAGCCCCAGCATTTT. Residues: CASSLPVMNQPQHF.

The V gene is TRBV7-9, the J gene TRBJ1-2; the D gene is possibly TRBD1 (6 bases). The CDR3 covers 14 residues. V was shortened by 4 bases and J by 8 bases, with 17 bases between the two germline ends. Germline CDR1 is SEHNR and CDR2 is FQNEAQ (reference sequence). This CDR3 is CASSSGTQNGGYTF. CDR3 DNA: TGTGCCAGCAGCTCCGGGACACAAAACGGGGGCTACACCTTC.

The genes are TRBV5-6 and TRBJ1-5, with TRBD1 matching over 8 bases. With 2 bases clipped from V and 3 bases from J, the junction kept 4 bases outside the gene matches. Germline V gene data show CDR1 as SGHDT and CDR2 as YYEEEE. This CDR3 is built from 15 residues. The CDR3 reads CASSLWDRNNQPQHF. The CDR3 bases are TGTGCCAGCAGCTTATGGGACAGGAACAATCAGCCCCAGCATTTT. The variable domain in full, completed from reference TRBV5-6 and TRBJ1-5, reads DAGVTQSPTHLIKTRGQQVTLRCSPKSGHDTVSWYQQALGQGPQFIFQYYEEEERQRGNFPDRFSGHQFPNYSSELNVNALLLGDSALYLCASSLWDRNNQPQHFGDGTRLSIL.